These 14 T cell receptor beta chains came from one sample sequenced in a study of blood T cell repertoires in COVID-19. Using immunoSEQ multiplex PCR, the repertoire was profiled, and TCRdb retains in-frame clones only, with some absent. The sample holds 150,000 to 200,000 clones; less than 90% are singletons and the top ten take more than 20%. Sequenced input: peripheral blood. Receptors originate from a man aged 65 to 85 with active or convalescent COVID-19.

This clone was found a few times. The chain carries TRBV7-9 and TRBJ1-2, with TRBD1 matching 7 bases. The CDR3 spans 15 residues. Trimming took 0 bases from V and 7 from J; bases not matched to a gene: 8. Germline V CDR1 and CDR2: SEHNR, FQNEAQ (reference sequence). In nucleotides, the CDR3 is TGTGCCAGCAGCTTAGCCACAGGGGATGTCGGTGGCTACACCTTC. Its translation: CASSLATGDVGGYTF.

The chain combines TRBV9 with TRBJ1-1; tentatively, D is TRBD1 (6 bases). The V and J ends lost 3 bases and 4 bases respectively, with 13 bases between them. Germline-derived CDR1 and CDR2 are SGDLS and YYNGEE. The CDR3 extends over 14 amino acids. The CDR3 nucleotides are TGTGCCAGCAGCGCTAGACAGGTACTCACTGAAGCTTTCTTT. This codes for CASSARQVLTEAFF.

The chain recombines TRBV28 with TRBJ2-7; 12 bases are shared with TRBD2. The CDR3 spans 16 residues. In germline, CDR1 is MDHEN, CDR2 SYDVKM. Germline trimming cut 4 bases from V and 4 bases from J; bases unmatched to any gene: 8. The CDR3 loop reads CASSSTTSGSRYEQYF. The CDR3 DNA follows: TGTGCCAGCAGTTCCACGACTAGCGGGAGTCGGTACGAGCAGTACTTC.

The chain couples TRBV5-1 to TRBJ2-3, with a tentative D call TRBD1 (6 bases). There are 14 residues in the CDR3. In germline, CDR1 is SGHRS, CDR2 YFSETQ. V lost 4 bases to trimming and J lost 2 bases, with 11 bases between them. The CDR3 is CASSTGQTTDTQYF. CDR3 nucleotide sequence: TGCGCCAGCAGCACCGGACAGACCACAGATACGCAGTATTTT.

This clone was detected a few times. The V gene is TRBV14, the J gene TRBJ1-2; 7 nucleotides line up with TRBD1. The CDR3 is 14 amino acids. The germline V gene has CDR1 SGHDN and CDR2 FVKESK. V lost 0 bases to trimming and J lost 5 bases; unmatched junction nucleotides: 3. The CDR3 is CASSQDHRGYGYTF. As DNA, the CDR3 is TGTGCCAGCAGCCAAGATCACAGGGGTTATGGCTACACCTTC.

The CDR3 DNA is TGTGCCAGTAATCGCGGACAGCGAAGCAATCAGCCCCAGCATTTT. Its translation: CASNRGQRSNQPQHF. The chain is built from TRBV19 and TRBJ1-5; the D gene is possibly TRBD1 (6 bases). V lost 7 bases, J lost 1 base, and 14 bases lay in between. There are 15 residues in the CDR3. Germline CDR1 LNHDA, CDR2 SQIVND (reference sequence).

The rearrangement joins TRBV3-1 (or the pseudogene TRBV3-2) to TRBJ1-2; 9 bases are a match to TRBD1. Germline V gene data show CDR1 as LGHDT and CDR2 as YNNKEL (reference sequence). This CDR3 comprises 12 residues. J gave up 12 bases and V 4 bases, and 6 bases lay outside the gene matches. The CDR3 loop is CASSPGTGTNTF. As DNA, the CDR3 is TGTGCCAGCAGCCCTGGGACAGGGACTAACACCTTC.

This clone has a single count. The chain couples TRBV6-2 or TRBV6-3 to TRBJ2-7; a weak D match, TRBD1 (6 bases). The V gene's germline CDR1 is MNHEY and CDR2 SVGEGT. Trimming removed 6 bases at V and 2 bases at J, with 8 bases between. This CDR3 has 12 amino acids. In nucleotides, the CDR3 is TGTGCCAGCAGCAGGACAGCCTACGAGCAGTACTTC. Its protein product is CASSRTAYEQYF.

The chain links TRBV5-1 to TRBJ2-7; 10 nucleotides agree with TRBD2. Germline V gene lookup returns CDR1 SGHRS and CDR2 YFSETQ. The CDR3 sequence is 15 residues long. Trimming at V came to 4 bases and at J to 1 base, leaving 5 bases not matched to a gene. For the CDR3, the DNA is TGCGCCAGCAGCGGGGCTAGCGGGAGTTCCTACGAGCAGTACTTC. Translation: CASSGASGSSYEQYF. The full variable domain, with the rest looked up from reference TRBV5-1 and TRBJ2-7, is KAGVTQTPRYLIKTRGQQVTLSCSPISGHRSVSWYQQTPGQGLQFLFEYFSETQRNKGNFPGRFSGRQFSNSRSEMNVSTLELGDSALYLCASSGASGSSYEQYFGPGTRLTVT.

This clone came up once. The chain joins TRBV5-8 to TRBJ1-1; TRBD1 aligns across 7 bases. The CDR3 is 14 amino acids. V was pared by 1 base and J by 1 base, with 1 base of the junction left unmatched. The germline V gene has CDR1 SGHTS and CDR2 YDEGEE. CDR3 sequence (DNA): TGTGCCAGCAGCTTGACAGGGGCGAACACTGAAGCTTTCTTT. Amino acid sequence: CASSLTGANTEAFF.

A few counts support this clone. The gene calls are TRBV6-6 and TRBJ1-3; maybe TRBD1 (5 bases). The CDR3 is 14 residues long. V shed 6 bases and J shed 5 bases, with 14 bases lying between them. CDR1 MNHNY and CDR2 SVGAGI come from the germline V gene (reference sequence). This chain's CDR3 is CASRHTRQRNTIYF. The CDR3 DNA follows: TGTGCCAGCAGACACACCAGACAGCGAAACACCATATATTTT.

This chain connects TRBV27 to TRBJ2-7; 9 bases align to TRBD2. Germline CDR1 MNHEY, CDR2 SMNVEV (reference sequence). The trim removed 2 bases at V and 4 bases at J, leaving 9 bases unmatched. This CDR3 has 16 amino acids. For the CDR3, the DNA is TGTGCCAGCAGTTTACGCCTAGCGGGACAAGCTTACGAGCAGTACTTC. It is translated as CASSLRLAGQAYEQYF.

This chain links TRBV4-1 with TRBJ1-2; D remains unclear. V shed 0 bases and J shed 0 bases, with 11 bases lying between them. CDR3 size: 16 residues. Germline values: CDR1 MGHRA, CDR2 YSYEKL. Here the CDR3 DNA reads TGCGCCAGCAGCCAAGATTTTCCCAAAACTAACTATGGCTACACCTTC. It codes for CASSQDFPKTNYGYTF.

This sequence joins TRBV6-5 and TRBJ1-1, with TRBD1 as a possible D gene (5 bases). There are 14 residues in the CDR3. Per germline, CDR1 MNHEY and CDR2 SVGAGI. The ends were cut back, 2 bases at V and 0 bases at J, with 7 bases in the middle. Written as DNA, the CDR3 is TGTGCCAGCAGTTACACAGGATTGAACACTGAAGCTTTCTTT. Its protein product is CASSYTGLNTEAFF.